Included here is one TCR beta chain sequence, with context. What antigen it recognizes has not been identified. Base quality data are lacking; no much larger clone is found one base away. The Qiagen DNeasy kit was used to extract genomic DNA both from unsorted PBMCs and from the negatively selected CD4+ and CD8+ fractions. Amplification of TCR beta CDR3 regions was done by immunoSEQ multiplex PCR with primers that anneal to V and J segments. Amplification bias was minimized using a synthetic immune receptor repertoire, and residual bias was removed computationally after sequencing. Under the source paper's analysis protocol: Custom Python scripts were used to quantify repertoire diversity as the Shannon entropy index. Unsorted, CD4+ and CD8+ repertoires were analyzed separately, except for combined analyses in which CD4+ and CD8+ sequences were merged in silico. Clonal expansion was defined as a frequency increase of at least 2-fold after treatment compared with C1D1, and clones undetected at baseline were assigned a pseudocount of 0.5. Clones with 0 or 1 copy at C1D1 were classified as singleton clones, and clones with 2 or more copies were classified as non-singleton clones. Clones expanded in unsorted samples were assigned a CD4+, CD8+ or unknown annotation through matching of protein sequences in sorted samples from the same patient. Wilcoxon tests on paired samples were used to test changes in diversity from C1D1 to C4D1. TCRdb mirrors the immuneACCESS table, restricted to in-frame sequences. Some clones are absent from its copies; in checked studies, under half trace to an unresolved V gene, and the reason for the others is unknown. The D gene and trimming were derived from the DNA, and the V and J assignments and clone size from that table. This sample lists roughly 42,000 clones; 76% were detected once. The ten largest clones take up around 20% of the sample.

Trimming costs V 4 bases and J 7 bases, and their ends lie 14 bases apart. CDR1 and CDR2 were assigned from the germline V gene as KGHSH and LQKENI. From the cysteine up to the phenylalanine, the CDR3 has a length of 13 residues. Here the CDR3 DNA is all that survives: 39 bases in frame from base 1. These data come from a study of PD-1 blockade in classical Hodgkin lymphoma (dated by TCRdb to 2020 to 2021). Regarding the study in general: Nivolumab dosing was 3 mg/kg intravenously every 2 weeks, continuing until either disease progression or unacceptable toxicity. The study used TCR beta sequencing and CyTOF to define a peripheral blood immune signature of response to PD-1 blockade in classical Hodgkin lymphoma. General findings and caveats noted by the study authors: Trial patients with a complete response had baseline diversity similar to that of newly diagnosed patients, while partial responders and progressors had significantly lower diversity. Baseline TCR diversity was reported to be lower in newly diagnosed patients than in healthy donors, and even lower in relapsed/refractory patients. By C4D1, a significant rise was seen in CD4+ TCR diversity but not in CD8+ TCR diversity (p=0.0027 vs p=0.16), and the rise was most apparent among complete responders (p=0.02). Diversity was lower in patients who began nivolumab less than 1 year after ASCT, so these patients were left out of later analyses to avoid confounding by immune reconstitution. The study covered only a single clinical trial cohort, and the causes of the repertoire differences, possibly disease activity or prior therapy, were still not defined.

This specimen's time point label, interpreted: cycle 1 day 1 (C1D1), immediately before nivolumab initiation. Relapse after autologous stem cell transplantation had occurred in all trial patients, and cohorts A, B and C were distinguished by prior brentuximab vedotin exposure. The trial cohort comprised more than 55 patients with relapsed/refractory classical Hodgkin lymphoma whose best overall responses were complete response, partial response or progressive disease. In the multi-cohort phase II CheckMate 205 trial, trial patients received single-agent nivolumab. An independent review committee assessed best overall response by applying the 2007 International Working Group response criteria. PBMCs from the trial were collected at three points: immediately before nivolumab initiation (C1D1), and during therapy at cycle 2 day 1 and cycle 4 day 1. After peripheral blood was drawn into 8 mL Vacutainer Cell Preparation Tubes, PBMCs were isolated by centrifugation and then cryopreserved.

This clonotype was sampled from a human donor with classical Hodgkin lymphoma. The chain is encoded by TRBV18 joined to TRBJ2-7; the D segment is perhaps TRBD1 or TRBD2, each sharing 7 matched bases. The input for sequencing was peripheral blood mononuclear cells (PBMCs), taken at baseline. The base sequence is TGTGCCAGCTCACTCGGGACAGCGGGGGAGCAGTACTTC. This translates into CASSLGTAGEQYF.